These T cell receptor beta chains were read from a single sample in a study of blood T cells in healthy people across ages. One entry per CDR3 protein, called by TCRdb with MiXCR from the 5' RACE reads. Here the sample spans hundreds of thousands of distinct CDR3 sequences, 45% to 50% being singletons. Sequenced input: blood. The receptor source for this set is a woman in her fifties or sixties in good health. Each CDR3 is given without its conserved first and last residue. The order of the fields is V gene, clone size, J gene, CDR3 protein. Rows may omit the clone size; those that give it use once, few, many or a size class.

V gene: TRBV7-2; clone size: NA; J gene: TRBJ1-4; CDR3 protein: ASSLDLFNEKLF
V gene: TRBV12-3/TRBV12-4; clone size: NA; J gene: NA; CDR3 protein: ASSLRTIEQY
V gene: TRBV29-1; clone size: NA; J gene: TRBJ2-1; CDR3 protein: SVVGGRGSYNEQF
V gene: TRBV20-1; clone size: NA; J gene: TRBJ2-1; CDR3 protein: SGTTSESSYNEQF
V gene: TRBV7-2; clone size: NA; J gene: TRBJ1-6; CDR3 protein: ASSFSGGPYNSPLH
V gene: TRBV12-3/TRBV12-4; clone size: few; J gene: TRBJ2-1; CDR3 protein: ASSFGDNYNEQF
V gene: TRBV12-3/TRBV12-4; clone size: once; J gene: TRBJ2-1; CDR3 protein: ASSSDRGRVDEQF
V gene: TRBV12-3/TRBV12-4; clone size: NA; J gene: TRBJ1-1; CDR3 protein: ASSSGASRTEAF
V gene: TRBV5-1; clone size: few; J gene: TRBJ2-1; CDR3 protein: ASRWGGRPHLSADEQF
V gene: TRBV15; clone size: NA; J gene: TRBJ2-7; CDR3 protein: ATSVSKGYEQY
V gene: TRBV28; clone size: few; J gene: TRBJ2-7; CDR3 protein: ASSYTLSYEQY
V gene: TRBV4-3; clone size: NA; J gene: TRBJ2-3; CDR3 protein: ASSQVGLADTQY
V gene: TRBV7-6; clone size: once; J gene: TRBJ2-1; CDR3 protein: ASNVTKAGASYNEQF
V gene: TRBV7-9; clone size: many; J gene: TRBJ1-1; CDR3 protein: ASSSRTGGTEAF
V gene: TRBV15; clone size: NA; J gene: TRBJ2-1; CDR3 protein: ATSSGTDNEQF
V gene: TRBV5-1; clone size: NA; J gene: TRBJ2-7; CDR3 protein: ASSSLPGLEQY
V gene: TRBV5-1; clone size: NA; J gene: TRBJ2-3; CDR3 protein: ASSRRQGANTDTQY
V gene: TRBV20-1; clone size: once; J gene: TRBJ2-1; CDR3 protein: SAPRDRGRNEQF
V gene: TRBV30; clone size: NA; J gene: TRBJ2-1; CDR3 protein: AWEVTYNEQF
V gene: TRBV7-2; clone size: NA; J gene: TRBJ1-2; CDR3 protein: ASSLMGLQHYGYT
V gene: TRBV20-1; clone size: NA; J gene: TRBJ2-1; CDR3 protein: SVRDGRKTYNEQF
V gene: TRBV7-8; clone size: NA; J gene: TRBJ1-2; CDR3 protein: ASSSSRWDSDGYT
V gene: TRBV7-9; clone size: few; J gene: TRBJ2-3; CDR3 protein: ASSHDGPGQDTQY
V gene: TRBV20-1; clone size: few; J gene: TRBJ2-7; CDR3 protein: SANRGAYEQY
V gene: TRBV6-2/TRBV6-3; clone size: once; J gene: TRBJ1-1; CDR3 protein: ASNRRYQVLNTEAF
V gene: TRBV5-1; clone size: NA; J gene: TRBJ2-5; CDR3 protein: ASSLGGSIEETQY
V gene: TRBV7-8; clone size: few; J gene: TRBJ2-3; CDR3 protein: ASSRRLAGVTDTQY
V gene: TRBV7-2; clone size: NA; J gene: TRBJ2-3; CDR3 protein: ASSSDGTSTDTQY